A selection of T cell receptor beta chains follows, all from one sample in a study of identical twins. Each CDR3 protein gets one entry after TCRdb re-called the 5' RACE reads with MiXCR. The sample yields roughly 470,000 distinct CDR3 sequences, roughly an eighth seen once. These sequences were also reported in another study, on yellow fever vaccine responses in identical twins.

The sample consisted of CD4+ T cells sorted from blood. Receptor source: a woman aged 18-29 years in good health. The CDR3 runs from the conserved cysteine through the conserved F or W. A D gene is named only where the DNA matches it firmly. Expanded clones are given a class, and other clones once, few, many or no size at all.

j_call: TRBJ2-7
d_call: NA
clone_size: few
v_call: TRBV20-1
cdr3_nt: TGCAGTGCTAGAGATGTGGGTCTGGGAGAGCAGTACTTC
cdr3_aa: CSARDVGLGEQYF

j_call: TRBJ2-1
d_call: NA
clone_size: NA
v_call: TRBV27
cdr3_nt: TGTGCCAGCAGTCTCTCCAGGGCCTACAATGAGCAGTTCTTC
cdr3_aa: CASSLSRAYNEQFF

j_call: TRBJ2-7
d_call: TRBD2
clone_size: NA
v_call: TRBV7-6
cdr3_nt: TGTGCCAGCAGCTTGGGGGGGGTAGCGGCGAGGGAGCAGTACTTC
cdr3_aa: CASSLGGVAAREQYF

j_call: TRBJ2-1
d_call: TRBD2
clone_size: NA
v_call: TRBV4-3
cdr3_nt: TGCGCCAGCAGCCAAGATTCGCAGCGGGAGTACGCGGGTGAGCAGTTCTTC
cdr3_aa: CASSQDSQREYAGEQFF

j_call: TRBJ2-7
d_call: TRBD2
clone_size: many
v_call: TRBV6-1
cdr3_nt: TGTGCCAGCAGCCCTCCTAGCGGTACCTACGAGCAGTACTTC
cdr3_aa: CASSPPSGTYEQYF

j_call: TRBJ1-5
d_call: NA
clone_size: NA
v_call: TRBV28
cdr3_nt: TGTGCCAGCAGTATCCCCCTGGTGGGGGGTCAGCCCCAGCATTTT
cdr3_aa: CASSIPLVGGQPQHF

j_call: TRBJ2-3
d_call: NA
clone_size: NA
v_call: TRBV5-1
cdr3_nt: TGCGCCAGCAGCTTGGCCGTGGCGGGACCCACAGATACGCAGTATTTT
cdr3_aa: CASSLAVAGPTDTQYF

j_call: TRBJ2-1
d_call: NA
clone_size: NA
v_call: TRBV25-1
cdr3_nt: TGTGCCAGCAGTGAACAGGGGATGGACCAGTTCTTC
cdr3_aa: CASSEQGMDQFF

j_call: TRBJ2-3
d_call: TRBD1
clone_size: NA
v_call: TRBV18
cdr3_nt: TGTGCCAGCTCACGATCCGGACAGGGGCCAGATACGCAGTATTTT
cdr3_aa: CASSRSGQGPDTQYF

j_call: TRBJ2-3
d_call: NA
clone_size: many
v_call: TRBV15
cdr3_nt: TGTGCCACCAGCAGAGATCCGCGAGATACGCAGTATTTT
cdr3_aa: CATSRDPRDTQYF

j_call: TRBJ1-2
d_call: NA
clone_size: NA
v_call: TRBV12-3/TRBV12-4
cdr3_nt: TGTGCCAGCAGTTTCCCCGCCGGGACTCAGAACACCTTC
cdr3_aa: CASSFPAGTQNTF

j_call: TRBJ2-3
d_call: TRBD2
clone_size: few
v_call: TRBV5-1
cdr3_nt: TGCGCCAGCAGCTTGGCCCTAGCGGTCTCCACAGATACGCAGTATTTT
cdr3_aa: CASSLALAVSTDTQYF

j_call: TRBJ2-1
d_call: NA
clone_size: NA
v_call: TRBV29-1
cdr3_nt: TGCAGCGTTGATGGGGCGCGGGGAGAGCAGTTCTTC
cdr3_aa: CSVDGARGEQFF

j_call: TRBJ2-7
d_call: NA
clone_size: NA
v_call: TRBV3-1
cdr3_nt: TGTGCCAGCAGCCAAGTGACAGGATCGGAACGCGAGCAGTACTTC
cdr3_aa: CASSQVTGSEREQYF

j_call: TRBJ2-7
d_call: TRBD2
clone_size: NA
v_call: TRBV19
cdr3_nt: TGTGCCAGTAGTATTGACGGGACTAGCGGGGAAACCTACGAGCAGTACTTC
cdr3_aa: CASSIDGTSGETYEQYF

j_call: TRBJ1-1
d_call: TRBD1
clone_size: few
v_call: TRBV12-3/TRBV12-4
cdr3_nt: TGTGCCAGCAGTATAACAGGGGCCGCTTTCTTT
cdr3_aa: CASSITGAAFF

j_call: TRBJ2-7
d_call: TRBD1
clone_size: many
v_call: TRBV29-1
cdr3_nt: TGCAGCGTTGAGGGGACAGGGGGTGGAGAGCAGTACTTC
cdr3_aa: CSVEGTGGGEQYF

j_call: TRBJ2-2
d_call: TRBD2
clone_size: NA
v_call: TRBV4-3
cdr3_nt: TGCGCCAGCAGCCAAGAAGCGGGAGTTGCCGCCGGGGAGCTGTTTTTT
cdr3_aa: CASSQEAGVAAGELFF

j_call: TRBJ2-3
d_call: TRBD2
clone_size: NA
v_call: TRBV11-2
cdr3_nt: TGTGCCAGCAGCCAGGGACTAGCGCCTAGCACAGATACGCAGTATTTT
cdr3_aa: CASSQGLAPSTDTQYF

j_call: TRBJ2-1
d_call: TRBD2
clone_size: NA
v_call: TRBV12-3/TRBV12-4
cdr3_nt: TGTGCCAGCAGCCTTTGGACTAGCGGGAGAGATGAGCAGTTCTTC
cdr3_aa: CASSLWTSGRDEQFF

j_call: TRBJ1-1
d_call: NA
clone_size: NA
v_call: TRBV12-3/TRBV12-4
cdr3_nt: TGTGCCAGCAGCCCGCCCGGCAATTTGAACACTGAAGCTTTCTTT
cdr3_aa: CASSPPGNLNTEAFF

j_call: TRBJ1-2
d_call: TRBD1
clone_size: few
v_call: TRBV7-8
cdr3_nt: TGTGCCAGCAGCCAGGACAGGGGGGATGGCTACACCTTC
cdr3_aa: CASSQDRGDGYTF

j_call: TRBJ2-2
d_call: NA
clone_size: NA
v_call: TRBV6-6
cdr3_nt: TGTGCCGCCCAGGCTCCGAACACCGGGGAGCTGTTTTTT
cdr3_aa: CAAQAPNTGELFF

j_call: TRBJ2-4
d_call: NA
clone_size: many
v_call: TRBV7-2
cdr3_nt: TGTGCCAGCAGCTTAGTGACAGATGCCAAAAACATTCAGTACTTC
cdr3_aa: CASSLVTDAKNIQYF

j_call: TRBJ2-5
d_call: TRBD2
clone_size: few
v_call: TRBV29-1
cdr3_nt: TGCAGCGTTGAAGGAACGACTAGCGGGAACCAAGAGACCCAGTACTTC
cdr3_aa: CSVEGTTSGNQETQYF

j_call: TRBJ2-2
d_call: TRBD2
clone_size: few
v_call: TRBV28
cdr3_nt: TGTGCCAGCAAACGCGCTAGCGGGAGGTCTGGGGAGCTGTTTTTT
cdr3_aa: CASKRASGRSGELFF

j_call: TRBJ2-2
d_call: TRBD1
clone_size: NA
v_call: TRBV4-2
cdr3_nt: TGTGCCAGCAGCCAGTCCCCGGACAGGCCGAACACCGGGGAGCTGTTTTTT
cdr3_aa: CASSQSPDRPNTGELFF

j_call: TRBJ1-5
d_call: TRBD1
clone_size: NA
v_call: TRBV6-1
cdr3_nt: TGTGCCAGCAGTCCCAGACAGGGGTTTAATCAGCCCCAGCATTTT
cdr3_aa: CASSPRQGFNQPQHF

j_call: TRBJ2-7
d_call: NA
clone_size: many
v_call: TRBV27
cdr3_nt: TGTGCCAGCAGTCGCACAGGACCAAACTACGAGCAGTACTTC
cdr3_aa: CASSRTGPNYEQYF

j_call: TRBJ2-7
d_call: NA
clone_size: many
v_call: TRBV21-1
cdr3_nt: TGTGCCAGCAGCAAAAAAGGCAGGAACTACGAGCAGTACTTC
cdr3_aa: CASSKKGRNYEQYF

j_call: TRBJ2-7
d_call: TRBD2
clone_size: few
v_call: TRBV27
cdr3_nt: TGTGCCAGCAGTTTATCAAGCGGGGGGGCCTACGAGCAGTACTTC
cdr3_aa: CASSLSSGGAYEQYF

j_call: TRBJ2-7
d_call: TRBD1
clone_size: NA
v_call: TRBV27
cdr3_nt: TGTGCCAGCAGAACCCCGGGGACAGTCTACGAGCAGTACTTC
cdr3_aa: CASRTPGTVYEQYF